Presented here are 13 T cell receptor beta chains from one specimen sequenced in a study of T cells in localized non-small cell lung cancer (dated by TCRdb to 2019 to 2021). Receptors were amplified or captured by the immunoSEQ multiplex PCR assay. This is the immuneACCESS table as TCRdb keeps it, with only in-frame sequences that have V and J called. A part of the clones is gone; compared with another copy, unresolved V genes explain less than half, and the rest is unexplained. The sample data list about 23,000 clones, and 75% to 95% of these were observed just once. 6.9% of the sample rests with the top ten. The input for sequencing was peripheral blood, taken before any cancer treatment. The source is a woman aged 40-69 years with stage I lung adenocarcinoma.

The CDR3 coding sequence is TGTGCCACCAGCAGACAAGGGTCGACTGAAGCTTTCTTT. It translates to CATSRQGSTEAFF. The chain joins TRBV15 to TRBJ1-1, with D unclear. V lost 2 bases to trimming and J lost 5 bases, with 9 bases between them. CDR1 is LNHNV, CDR2 YYDKDF, per germline (reference sequence). The CDR3 covers 13 residues.

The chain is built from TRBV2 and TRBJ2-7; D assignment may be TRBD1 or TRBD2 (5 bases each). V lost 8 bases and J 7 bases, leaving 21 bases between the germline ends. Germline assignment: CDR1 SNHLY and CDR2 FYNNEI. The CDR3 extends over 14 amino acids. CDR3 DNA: TGTGCCAGCGTCCGGGACCAGGGCGTTTGGGAGCAGTACTTC. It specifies CASVRDQGVWEQYF.

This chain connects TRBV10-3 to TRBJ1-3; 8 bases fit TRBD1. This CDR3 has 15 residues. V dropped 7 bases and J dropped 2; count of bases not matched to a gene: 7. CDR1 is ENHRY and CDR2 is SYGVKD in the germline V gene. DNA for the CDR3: TGTGCCATCACGGACAGGGCATCAACTGGAAACACCATATATTTT. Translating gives CAITDRASTGNTIYF.

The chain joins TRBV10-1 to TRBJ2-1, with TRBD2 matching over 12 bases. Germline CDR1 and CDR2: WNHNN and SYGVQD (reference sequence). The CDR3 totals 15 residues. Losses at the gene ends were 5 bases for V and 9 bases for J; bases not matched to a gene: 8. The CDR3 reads CASSKLAGGGSEQFF. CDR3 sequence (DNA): TGCGCCAGCAGTAAACTAGCGGGGGGTGGGAGTGAGCAGTTCTTC.

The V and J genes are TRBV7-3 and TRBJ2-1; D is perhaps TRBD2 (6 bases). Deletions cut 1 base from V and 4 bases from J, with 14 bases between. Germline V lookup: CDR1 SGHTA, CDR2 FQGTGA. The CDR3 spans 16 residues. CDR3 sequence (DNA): TGTGCCAGCAGCTTAAATGGGCGGGAAGTGTACAATGAGCAGTTCTTC. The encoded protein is CASSLNGREVYNEQFF.

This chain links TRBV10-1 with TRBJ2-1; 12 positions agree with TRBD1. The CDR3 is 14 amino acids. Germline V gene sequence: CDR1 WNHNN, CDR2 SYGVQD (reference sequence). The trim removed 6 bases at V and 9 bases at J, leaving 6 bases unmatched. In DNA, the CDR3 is TGCGCCAGCAGCCGGGACAGGGGGCTGGGTGAGCAGTTCTTC. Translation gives CASSRDRGLGEQFF.

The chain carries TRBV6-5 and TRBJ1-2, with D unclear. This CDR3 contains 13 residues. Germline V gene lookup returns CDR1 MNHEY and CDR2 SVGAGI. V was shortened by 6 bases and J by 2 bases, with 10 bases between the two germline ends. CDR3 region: CASSHGENYGYTF. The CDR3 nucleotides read TGTGCCAGCAGCCACGGAGAGAACTATGGCTACACCTTC.

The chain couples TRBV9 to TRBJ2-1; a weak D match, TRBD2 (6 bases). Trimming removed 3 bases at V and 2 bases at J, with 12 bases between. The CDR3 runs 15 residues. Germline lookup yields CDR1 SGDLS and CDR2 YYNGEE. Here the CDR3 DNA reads TGTGCCAGCAGCGCCCGGGACTTTACCTACAATGAGCAGTTCTTC. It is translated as CASSARDFTYNEQFF.

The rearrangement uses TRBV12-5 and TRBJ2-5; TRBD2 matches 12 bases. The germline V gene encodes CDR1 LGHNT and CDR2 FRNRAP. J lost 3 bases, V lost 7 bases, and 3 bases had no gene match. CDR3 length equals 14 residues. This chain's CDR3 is CASARTSGKETQYF. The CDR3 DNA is TGTGCTAGTGCCCGGACTAGCGGGAAAGAGACCCAGTACTTC.

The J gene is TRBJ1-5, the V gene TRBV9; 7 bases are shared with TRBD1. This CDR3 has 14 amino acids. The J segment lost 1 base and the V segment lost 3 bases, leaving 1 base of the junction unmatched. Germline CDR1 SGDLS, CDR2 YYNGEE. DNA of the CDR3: TGTGCCAGCAGCGCGACAGGGAGCAATCAGCCCCAGCATTTT. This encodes CASSATGSNQPQHF.

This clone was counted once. This CDR3 is CASSKGQGTYEQYF. DNA of the CDR3: TGTGCCAGCAGTAAGGGACAGGGGACCTACGAGCAGTACTTC. This rearrangement joins TRBV27 to TRBJ2-7; TRBD1 aligns across 10 bases. The CDR3 totals 14 residues. V was pared by 5 bases and J by 2 bases, with 3 bases of the junction left unmatched. Germline V gene sequence: CDR1 MNHEY, CDR2 SMNVEV (reference sequence).

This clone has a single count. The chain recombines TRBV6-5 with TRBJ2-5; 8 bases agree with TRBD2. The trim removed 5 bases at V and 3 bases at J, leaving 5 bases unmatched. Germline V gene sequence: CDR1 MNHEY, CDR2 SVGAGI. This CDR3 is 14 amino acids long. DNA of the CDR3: TGTGCCAGCAGTCCTACCGGGGGGGAAGAGACCCAGTACTTC. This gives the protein CASSPTGGEETQYF.

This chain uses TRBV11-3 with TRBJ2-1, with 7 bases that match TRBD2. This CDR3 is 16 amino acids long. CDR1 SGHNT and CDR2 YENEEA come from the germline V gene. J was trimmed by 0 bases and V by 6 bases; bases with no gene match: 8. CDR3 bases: TGTGCCAGCAGGGGTAGCGGGCGAAGCTCCTACAATGAGCAGTTCTTC. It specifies CASRGSGRSSYNEQFF. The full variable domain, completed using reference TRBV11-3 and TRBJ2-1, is EAGVVQSPRYKIIEKKQPVAFWCNPISGHNTLYWYLQNLGQGPELLIRYENEEAVDDSQLPKDRFSAERLKGVDSTLKIQPAELGDSAVYLCASRGSGRSSYNEQFFGPGTRLTVL.